Each of the 10 T cell receptor beta chains below was sequenced from the same sample in a study of Graves' ophthalmopathy and Graves' hyperthyroidism. The authors amplified TCR beta CDR3 regions from RNA transcripts. A first-round RT-PCR used HTBI primers, followed by a second-round multiplex PCR. TCRdb recomputed calls from the multiplex PCR reads with MiXCR, one row per CDR3 protein. The sample carries about 400,000 distinct CDR3 sequences, 20% to 25% recorded once. Specimen: peripheral blood. These receptors all come from a woman aged 18-35 years with stable Graves' hyperthyroidism.

This clonotype was counted many times. The chain employs TRBV12-3 or TRBV12-4 and TRBJ1-2; D is undetermined. V was clipped by 2 bases and J by 0 bases, with 7 bases between them. The CDR3 is 14 residues long. CDR3 residues: CASSLTEANYGYTF. CDR3 coding DNA: TGTGCCAGCAGTTTAACAGAAGCTAACTATGGCTACACCTTC.

The chain is built from TRBV6-2 or TRBV6-3 and TRBJ1-1; D may be TRBD1 (6 bases). Germline CDR1 and CDR2: MNHEY and SVGEGT. This CDR3 is 15 amino acids long. The V end lost 6 bases, the J end lost 4 bases, and 18 bases lay between the germline ends. Here the CDR3 DNA reads TGTGCCAGCAGGCGGCAACAGGGTTCTTTCACTGAAGCTTTCTTT. It codes for CASRRQQGSFTEAFF.

This clonotype was recorded many times. The chain recombines TRBV7-8 with TRBJ1-2; the D gene is possibly TRBD1 (6 bases). The ends were cut back, 4 bases at V and 3 bases at J, with 15 bases in the middle. The CDR3 totals 15 residues. Looked up from germline, CDR1 is SGHVS and CDR2 is FQNEAQ. In DNA, the CDR3 is TGTGCCAGCAGCTCCGTTCAGGGGTTCTACTATGGCTACACCTTC. Translation: CASSSVQGFYYGYTF.

This clonotype showed up many times. CDR3 amino acids: CASSLAPSVYEQYF. Here the CDR3 DNA reads TGTGCCAGCAGTTTAGCCCCCTCCGTCTACGAGCAGTACTTC. V usage is TRBV12-3 or TRBV12-4 and J usage is TRBJ2-7; D ambiguous. Trimming shortened V by 0 bases and J by 3 bases, and 9 bases separated the two germline ends. The CDR3 extends over 14 amino acids.

This clonotype occurred a few times. This chain joins TRBV20-1 and TRBJ1-1; no definite D call. This CDR3 is 11 amino acids long. V was clipped by 4 bases and J by 1 base, with 4 bases between them. The germline V gene has CDR1 DFQATT and CDR2 SNEGSKA (reference sequence). The CDR3 nucleotides read TGCAGTGCTACCCGGAACACTGAAGCTTTCTTT. Translation: CSATRNTEAFF.

This clonotype has a count of ten or more. In DNA, the CDR3 is TGCAGTGCTAGAGATCGAAACGGGCTAGCGGGAGGAAAGACCCAGTACTTC. Translating gives CSARDRNGLAGGKTQYF. The rearrangement joins TRBV20-1 to TRBJ2-5; 11 nucleotides agree with TRBD2. The germline CDR1 and CDR2 sequences are DFQATT and SNEGSKA (reference sequence). V dropped 0 bases and J dropped 6; count of bases not matched to a gene: 12. This CDR3 is built from 17 residues.

This clonotype has at least ten counts. V gene TRBV6-1 combines with J gene TRBJ2-2, with D perhaps matching TRBD2 (7 bases). The germline gives CDR1 MNHNS, CDR2 SASEGT. V dropped 5 bases and J dropped 4 bases, with 20 bases sitting between them. The CDR3 runs to 17 residues. CDR3 protein: CASSLILRGRGTGELFF. CDR3 sequence (DNA): TGTGCCAGCAGTCTGATACTGCGGGGGCGCGGCACCGGGGAGCTGTTTTTT.

The table lists this clonotype with many counts. The CDR3 loop is CATSRYTGFPNTGELFF. CDR3 DNA sequence: TGTGCCACCAGCAGATACACAGGGTTCCCGAACACCGGGGAGCTGTTTTTT. The chain combines TRBV15 with TRBJ2-2, with D tentatively TRBD1 (6 bases). Germline lookup yields CDR1 LNHNV and CDR2 YYDKDF (reference sequence). Trimming removed 2 bases at V and 0 bases at J, with 13 bases between. There are 17 residues in the CDR3.

This clonotype was detected many times. This chain links TRBV5-1 with TRBJ2-7, with TRBD2 matching over 7 bases. This CDR3 comprises 17 residues. The V and J ends lost 0 bases and 1 base, in that order; junction bases with no gene match: 10. Germline values: CDR1 SGHRS, CDR2 YFSETQ. The CDR3 coding sequence is TGCGCCAGCAGCTTGGTTTGGCGAGGGAGGGGATCCTACGAGCAGTACTTC. The encoded protein is CASSLVWRGRGSYEQYF.

This clonotype has ten or more counts. The V and J genes are TRBV2 and TRBJ1-1; tentative D call: TRBD1 (5 bases). The CDR3 is made up of 16 amino acids. CDR1 and CDR2 (germline): SNHLY, FYNNEI. V shed 4 bases and J shed 3 bases, with 18 bases lying between them. The CDR3 region is CASSGDPEFPDTEAFF. The CDR3 DNA sequence: TGTGCCAGCAGTGGGGACCCCGAGTTCCCGGACACTGAAGCTTTCTTT.